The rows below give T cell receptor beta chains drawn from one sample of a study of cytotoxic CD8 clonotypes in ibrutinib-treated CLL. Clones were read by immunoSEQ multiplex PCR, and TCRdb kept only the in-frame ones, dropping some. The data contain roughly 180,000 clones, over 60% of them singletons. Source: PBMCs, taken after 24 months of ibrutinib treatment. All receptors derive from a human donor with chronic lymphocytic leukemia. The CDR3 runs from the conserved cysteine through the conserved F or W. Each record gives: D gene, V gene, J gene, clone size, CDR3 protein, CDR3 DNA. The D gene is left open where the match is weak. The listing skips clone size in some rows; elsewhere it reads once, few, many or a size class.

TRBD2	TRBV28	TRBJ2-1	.	CASSWTSGVRVEQFF	TGTGCCAGCAGTTGGACTAGCGGGGTGCGGGTTGAGCAGTTCTTC
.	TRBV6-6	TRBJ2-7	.	CASSGYEQYF	TGTGCCAGCAGTGGCTACGAGCAGTACTTC
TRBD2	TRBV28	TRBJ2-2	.	CASSLSGLAVDTGELFF	TGTGCCAGCAGTTTATCCGGACTAGCGGTCGACACCGGGGAGCTGTTTTTT
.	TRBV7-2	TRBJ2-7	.	CASSLVPGDVYEQYF	TGTGCCAGCAGCTTAGTTCCAGGGGACGTTTACGAGCAGTACTTC
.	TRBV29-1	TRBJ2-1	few	CSVERLSYNEQFF	TGCAGCGTTGAAAGACTATCCTACAATGAGCAGTTCTTC
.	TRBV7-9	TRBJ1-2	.	CASSNGQIYGYTF	TGTGCCAGCAGCAACGGACAGATCTATGGCTACACCTTC
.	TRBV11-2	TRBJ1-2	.	CASSLVLNRANYGYTF	TGTGCCAGCAGCTTAGTCCTTAATCGAGCTAACTATGGCTACACCTTC
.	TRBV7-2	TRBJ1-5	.	CASSRTLYSNQPQHF	TGTGCCAGCAGTCGGACACTTTATAGCAATCAGCCCCAGCATTTT
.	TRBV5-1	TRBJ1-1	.	CASSSEGGEREAFF	TGCGCCAGCAGCTCGGAGGGCGGAGAACGTGAAGCTTTCTTT
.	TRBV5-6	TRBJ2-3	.	CASSSRHIIHRADTQYF	TGTGCCAGCAGCTCGCGCCATATAATCCACAGGGCAGATACGCAGTATTTT
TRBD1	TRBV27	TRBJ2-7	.	CASSLYPTGGDEQYF	TGTGCCAGCAGTTTATACCCGACAGGGGGGGACGAGCAGTACTTC
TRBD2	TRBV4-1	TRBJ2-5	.	CASSQDLLAGAGETQYF	TGCGCCAGCAGCCAAGATCTACTAGCGGGAGCTGGAGAGACCCAGTACTTC
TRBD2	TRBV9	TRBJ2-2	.	CASSDSGRAWTGELFF	TGTGCCAGCAGCGATAGCGGGAGGGCCTGGACCGGGGAGCTGTTTTTT
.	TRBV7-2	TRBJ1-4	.	CASSLSGNNEKLFF	TGTGCCAGCAGCTTATCAGGCAATAATGAAAAACTGTTTTTT
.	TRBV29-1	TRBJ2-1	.	CSVEPGYNEQFF	TGCAGCGTTGAACCTGGTTACAATGAGCAGTTCTTC
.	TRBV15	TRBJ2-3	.	CATSSLGGLTDTQYF	TGTGCCACCAGCAGCCTTGGGGGACTCACAGATACGCAGTATTTT
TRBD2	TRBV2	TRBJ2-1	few	CASVLAGLTNEQFF	TGTGCCAGCGTTTTAGCGGGACTCACCAATGAGCAGTTCTTC
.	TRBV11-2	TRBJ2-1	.	CASSLVGGSSSYNEQFF	TGTGCCAGCAGCTTAGTCGGGGGCTCATCCTCCTACAATGAGCAGTTCTTC
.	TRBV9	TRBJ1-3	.	CASSVRASGNTIYF	TGTGCCAGCAGCGTTCGAGCCTCTGGAAACACCATATATTTT
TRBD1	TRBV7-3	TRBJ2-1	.	CASSFFRDRGNNEQFF	TGTGCCAGCAGCTTCTTCCGGGACAGGGGTAACAATGAGCAGTTCTTC
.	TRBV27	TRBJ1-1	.	CASSLLARANTEAFF	TGTGCCAGCAGTTTACTGGCCAGGGCAAACACTGAAGCTTTCTTT
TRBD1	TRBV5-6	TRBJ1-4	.	CASSMTGDATNEKLFF	TGTGCCAGCAGCATGACAGGGGATGCAACTAATGAAAAACTGTTTTTT
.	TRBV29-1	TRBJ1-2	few	CSVGGLMGYGYTF	TGCAGCGTGGGGGGTTTAATGGGTTATGGCTACACCTTC
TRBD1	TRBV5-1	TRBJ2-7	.	CASRGQGTYEQYF	TGCGCCAGCAGGGGACAGGGAACCTACGAGCAGTACTTC